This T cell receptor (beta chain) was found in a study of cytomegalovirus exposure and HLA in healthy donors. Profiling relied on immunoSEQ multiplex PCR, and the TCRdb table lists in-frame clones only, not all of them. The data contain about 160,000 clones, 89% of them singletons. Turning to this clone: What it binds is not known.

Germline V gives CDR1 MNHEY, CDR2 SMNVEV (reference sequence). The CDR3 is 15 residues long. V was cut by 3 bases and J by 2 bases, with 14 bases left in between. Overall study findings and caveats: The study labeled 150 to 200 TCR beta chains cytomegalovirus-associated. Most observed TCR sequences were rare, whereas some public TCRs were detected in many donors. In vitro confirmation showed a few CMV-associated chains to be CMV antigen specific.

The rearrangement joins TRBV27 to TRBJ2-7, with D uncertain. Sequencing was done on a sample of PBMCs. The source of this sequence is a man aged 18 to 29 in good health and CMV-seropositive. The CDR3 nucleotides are TGTGCCAGCAGTTTTGTTAGCCCGCGGCCCTACGAGCAGTACTTC. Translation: CASSFVSPRPYEQYF.